The entry below describes one T cell receptor (beta chain). Its antigen is currently unknown. TCRbeta libraries were built with three rounds of nested PCR, modified from ARM-PCR. TCRdb reprocessed the multiplex PCR reads via MiXCR and lists one record per CDR3 protein. The sample shows about 98,000 distinct CDR3 sequences, around three quarters of them seen only once. This sample is part of a study of tumor and adjacent non-tumor tissue in lung cancer. Study-level results: Top 100 clones took a larger repertoire share in normal lung.

Germline values: CDR1 SQVTM, CDR2 ANQGSEA. The CDR3 runs to 16 residues. RNA was extracted from bulk tissue without any cell sorting. This non-tumor lung sample came from over 3 cm beyond the tumor edge. This chain uses TRBV29-1 with TRBJ2-1; D not resolved. The TCR originated in a man in his sixties with small cell lung cancer. Input material: distant non-tumor lung tissue. CDR3 coding DNA: TGCGGAGTTGAAGATCTGGCGGCCAGCCCCTACAATGAGCAGTTCTTC. Translation: CGVEDLAASPYNEQFF.